The present TCR beta chain was sequenced within a study of response to subunit inactivated influenza vaccine. TCRdb re-called the RT-PCR reads through MiXCR, storing one row per CDR3 protein. The sample consists of fewer than 800,000 distinct CDR3 sequences, 15% to 17% of them appearing once. Germline V lookup: CDR1 MNHEY, CDR2 SVGEGT. V lost 4 bases and J 5 bases, leaving 12 bases between the germline ends. The CDR3 has 13 residues. This sequence was found in a man aged 45-65 years who received an inactivated influenza vaccine. This specimen was PBMCs from blood, taken about 11 days after vaccination. The chain uses TRBV6-2 or TRBV6-3 and TRBJ2-7; D not resolved. The CDR3 spells CASSSAGVDEQYF. For the CDR3, the DNA is TGTGCCAGCAGTTCCGCTGGAGTGGACGAGCAGTACTTC.